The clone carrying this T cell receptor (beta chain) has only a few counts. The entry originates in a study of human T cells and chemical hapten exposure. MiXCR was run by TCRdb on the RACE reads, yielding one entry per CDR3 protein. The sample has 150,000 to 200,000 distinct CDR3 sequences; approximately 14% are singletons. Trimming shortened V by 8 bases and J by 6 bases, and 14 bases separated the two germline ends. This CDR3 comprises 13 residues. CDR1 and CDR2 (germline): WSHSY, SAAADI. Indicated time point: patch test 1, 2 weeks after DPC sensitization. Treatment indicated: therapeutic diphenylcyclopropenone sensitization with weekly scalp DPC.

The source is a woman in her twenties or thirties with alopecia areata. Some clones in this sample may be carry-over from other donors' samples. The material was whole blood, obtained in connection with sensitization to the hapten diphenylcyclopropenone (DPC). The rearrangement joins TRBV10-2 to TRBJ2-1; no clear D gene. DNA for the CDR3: TGCGCCAGCGGACCCACTAAAACCAATGAGCAGTTCTTC. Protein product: CASGPTKTNEQFF.